Sequencing of this TCR beta chain was carried out in a study of blood T cell repertoires in COVID-19. Study in general: COVID-19 samples from acute and convalescent phases originated in the United States, Italy and Spain. T cells, B-cell-depleted T cells, or PBMCs provided the cDNA or gDNA that served as material.

This clone appeared a few times. As handled by the study authors: Reference gene primer amplification yielded estimated nucleated cell counts. Sequencing used immunoSEQ multiplex PCR; TCRdb keeps in-frame clones, though not all of them. That table supplies the V and J calls and clone size; D and trimming were determined from the DNA. The sample yields roughly 40,000 clones, roughly 68% seen once. The clonotype originates from a man older than 75 with acute or convalescent COVID-19. Sequencing was carried out using peripheral blood.

CDR3 in DNA: TGTGCCAGTAGCCAACTAGCGAAGAGCTCCTACGAGCAGTACTTC. Its translation: CASSQLAKSSYEQYF. The V and J genes are TRBV19 and TRBJ2-7, with 7 bases that match TRBD2. Trimming cost V 6 bases and J 0 bases; bases outside gene matches: 8. From germline, CDR1 is LNHDA and CDR2 SQIVND (reference sequence). The CDR3 is 15 amino acids.